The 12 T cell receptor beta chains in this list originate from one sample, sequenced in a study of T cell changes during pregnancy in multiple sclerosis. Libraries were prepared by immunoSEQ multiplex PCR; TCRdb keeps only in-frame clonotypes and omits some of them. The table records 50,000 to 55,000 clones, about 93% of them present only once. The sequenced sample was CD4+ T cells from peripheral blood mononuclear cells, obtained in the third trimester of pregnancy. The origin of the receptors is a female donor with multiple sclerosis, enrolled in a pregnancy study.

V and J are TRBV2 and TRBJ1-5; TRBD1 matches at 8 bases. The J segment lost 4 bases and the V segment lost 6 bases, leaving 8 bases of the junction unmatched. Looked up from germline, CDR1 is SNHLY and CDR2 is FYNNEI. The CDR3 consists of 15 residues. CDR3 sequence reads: CASSADRVGNQPQHF. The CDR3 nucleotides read TGTGCCAGCAGCGCGGACAGGGTCGGAAATCAGCCCCAGCATTTT.

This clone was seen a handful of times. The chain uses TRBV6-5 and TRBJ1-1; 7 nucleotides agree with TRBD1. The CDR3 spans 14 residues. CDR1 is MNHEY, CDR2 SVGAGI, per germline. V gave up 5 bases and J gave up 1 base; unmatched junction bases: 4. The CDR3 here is CASSGWTGNTEAFF. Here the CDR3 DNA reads TGTGCCAGCAGTGGCTGGACAGGGAACACTGAAGCTTTCTTT.

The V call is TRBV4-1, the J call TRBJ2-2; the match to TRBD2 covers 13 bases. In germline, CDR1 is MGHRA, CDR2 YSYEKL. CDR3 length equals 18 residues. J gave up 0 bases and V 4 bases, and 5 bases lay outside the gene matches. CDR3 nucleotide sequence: TGCGCCAGCAGCCCGGGACTAGCGGGGCCCGCGAACACCGGGGAGCTGTTTTTT. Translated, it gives CASSPGLAGPANTGELFF.

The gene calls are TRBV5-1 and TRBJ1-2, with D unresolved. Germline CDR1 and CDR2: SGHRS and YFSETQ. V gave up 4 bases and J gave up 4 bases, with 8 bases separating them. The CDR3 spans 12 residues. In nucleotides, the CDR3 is TGCGCCAGCAGCCCTGACACCTATGGCTACACCTTC. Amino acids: CASSPDTYGYTF.

Written as DNA, the CDR3 is TGTGCCAGCAGCCCCTTGACTCGGGGCACCGGGGAGCTGTTTTTT. It specifies CASSPLTRGTGELFF. The V call is TRBV7-3, the J call TRBJ2-2, with TRBD2 as a possible D gene (5 bases). CDR1 and CDR2 from the germline V gene are SGHTA and FQGTGA. This CDR3 comprises 15 residues. Trimming left V 5 bases short and J 4 bases short, with 14 bases between.

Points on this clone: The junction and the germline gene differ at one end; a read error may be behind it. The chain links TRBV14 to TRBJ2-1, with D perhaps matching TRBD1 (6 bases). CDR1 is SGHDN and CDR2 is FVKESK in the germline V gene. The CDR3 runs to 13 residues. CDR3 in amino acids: CASNQGQYNEQFF. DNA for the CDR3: TGTGCCAGCAACCAAGGACAGTACAATGAGCAGTTCTTC. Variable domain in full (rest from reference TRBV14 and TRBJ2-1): EAGVTQFPSHSVIEKGQTVTLRCDPISGHDNLYWYRRVMGKEIKFLLHFVKESKQDESGMPNNRFLAERTGGTYSTLKVQPAELEDSGVYFCASNQGQYNEQFFGPGTRLTVL.

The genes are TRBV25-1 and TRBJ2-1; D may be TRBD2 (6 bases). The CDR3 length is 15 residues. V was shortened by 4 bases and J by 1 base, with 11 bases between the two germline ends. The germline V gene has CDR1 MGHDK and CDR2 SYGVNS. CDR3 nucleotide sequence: TGTGCCAGCAGTGGAGGACGGGGGTCCTACAATGAGCAGTTCTTC. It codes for CASSGGRGSYNEQFF.

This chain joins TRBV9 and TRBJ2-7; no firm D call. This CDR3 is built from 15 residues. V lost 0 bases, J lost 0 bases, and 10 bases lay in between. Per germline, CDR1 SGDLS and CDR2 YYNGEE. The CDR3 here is CASSVGPRSSYEQYF. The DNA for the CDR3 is TGTGCCAGCAGCGTAGGGCCGAGGAGCTCCTACGAGCAGTACTTC.

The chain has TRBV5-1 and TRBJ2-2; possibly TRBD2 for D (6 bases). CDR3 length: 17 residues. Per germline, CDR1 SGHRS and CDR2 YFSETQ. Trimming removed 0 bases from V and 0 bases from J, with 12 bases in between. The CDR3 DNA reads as TGCGCCAGCAGCTTGGATGCGCGGGGCCCGAACACCGGGGAGCTGTTTTTT. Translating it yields CASSLDARGPNTGELFF.

In DNA form, the CDR3 reads TGCGCCAGCAGCTTGGCCGCCCGGGGGAACACAGATACGCAGTATTTT. Its protein is CASSLAARGNTDTQYF. V usage is TRBV5-1 and J usage is TRBJ2-3; possibly TRBD2 for D (6 bases). V shed 0 bases and J shed 2 bases, with 13 bases lying between them. In germline, CDR1 is SGHRS, CDR2 YFSETQ. This CDR3 comprises 16 residues. The full variable domain, with the rest looked up from reference TRBV5-1 and TRBJ2-3, is KAGVTQTPRYLIKTRGQQVTLSCSPISGHRSVSWYQQTPGQGLQFLFEYFSETQRNKGNFPGRFSGRQFSNSRSEMNVSTLELGDSALYLCASSLAARGNTDTQYFGPGTRLTVL.

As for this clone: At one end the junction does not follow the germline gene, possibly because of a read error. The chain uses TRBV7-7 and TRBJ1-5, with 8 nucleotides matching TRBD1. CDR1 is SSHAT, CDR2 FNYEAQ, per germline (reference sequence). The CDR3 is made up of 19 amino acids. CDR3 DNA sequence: TGTGCTAGCAGCGACTTGGGCAGGGGGCGCGTCAGAAGCAATCAGCCCCAGCATTTT. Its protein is CASSDLGRGRVRSNQPQHF.

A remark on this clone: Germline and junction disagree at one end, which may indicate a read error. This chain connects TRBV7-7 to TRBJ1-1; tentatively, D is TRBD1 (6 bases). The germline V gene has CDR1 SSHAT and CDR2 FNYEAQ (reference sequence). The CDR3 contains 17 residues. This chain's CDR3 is CASSNVGGGRLDTEAFF. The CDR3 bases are TGTGCTAGCAGCAATGTAGGGGGGGGGAGGTTAGACACTGAAGCTTTCTTT.